A selection of T cell receptor beta chains follows, all from one sample in a study of blood T cell repertoires in COVID-19. The protocol was immunoSEQ multiplex PCR, while the TCRdb copy is restricted to in-frame clones and leaves out a portion. The sample yields some 260,000 clones, around nine tenths seen once. Sequencing was done on a sample of peripheral blood. These receptor sequences come from a middle-aged woman who had recovered from COVID-19. Each CDR3 is given with its conserved first and last residue.

v_gene	j_gene	CDR3aa
TRBV28	TRBJ2-1	CASSPHGVNEQFF
TRBV7-8	TRBJ2-7	CASSSIYRQGRNEQYF
TRBV29-1	TRBJ1-1	CSVEDAHRKGTEAFF
TRBV9	TRBJ2-1	CASSEPLPLFF
TRBV5-4	TRBJ2-7	CASSSQSRGGLGEQYF
TRBV7-8	TRBJ1-6	CASSLPPIRLGSYNSPLHF
TRBV5-1	TRBJ2-2	CASSLVQAGTGELFF
TRBV14	TRBJ2-1	CASSLGQGVRSYNEQFF
TRBV6-5	TRBJ1-2	CASSLGQGAGYGYTF
TRBV5-5	TRBJ1-4	CASSLIRSGEKLFF
TRBV2	TRBJ1-5	CASSEWAGGGGQPQHF
TRBV18	TRBJ2-3	CASSLAQNTDTQYF
TRBV6-2/TRBV6-3	TRBJ2-3	CASSPSDTQYF
TRBV5-1	TRBJ2-2	CASSLGTAYTGELFF
TRBV11-2	TRBJ1-5	CASSLYGRGQGNQPQHF
TRBV30	TRBJ2-2	CAWNGGTSNTGELFF
TRBV19	TRBJ1-5	CASRNGQGTGLYSNQPQHF
TRBV5-4	TRBJ2-7	CASTLFEGGNTYEQYF
TRBV7-3	TRBJ2-2	CASRREAGELFF
TRBV27	TRBJ1-2	CASSRRAIDGYTF
TRBV2	TRBJ2-5	CASRGMDWTDNQETQYF
TRBV27	TRBJ2-2	CASSLARGGPGWDGELFF
TRBV20-1	TRBJ1-2	CSASRTGEGYTF
TRBV7-3	TRBJ2-2	CASSRLAGVTGELFF
TRBV7-3	TRBJ1-6	CASSLEGNSPLHF
TRBV27	TRBJ2-5	CASRNRQGPGETQYF
TRBV14	TRBJ2-5	CASSQAGGPTQYF
TRBV7-2	TRBJ2-2	CASSLAGTNTGELFF
TRBV4-2	TRBJ2-7	CASSRGLFSYEQYF